This TCR beta chain was obtained from a study (dated by TCRdb to the mid-2010s). Turning to the overall study: The study examined whether tumor-infiltrating Tregs in breast cancer are drawn from blood Tregs or arise in situ by conversion from other CD4+ T cell subsets. What the authors observed across the whole study: Validation in the larger cohort was restricted to a single TCR beta V-J rearrangement rather than whole repertoires. Tumor memory CD4+ T cell TCR gene usage clustered with blood and lymph node memory CD4+ cells and lymph node naive CD4+ cells. The greatest overlap of tumor-infiltrating Treg TCR alpha and beta sequences was observed with tumor naive CD4+ T cells, followed by blood naive CD4+ T cells.

This clonotype was seen once. The antigen this receptor binds is unknown. No quality values exist for individual bases; no much larger clone is one base distant. Support from one read is weak. Amplification of full-length TCR variable regions was done by 5' RACE PCR using constant-region reverse primers, and this step was followed by semi-nested PCR with Nested Universal Primer A. Using the ReliaPrep RNA Cell Miniprep System, total RNA was extracted, and the SMARTer RACE 5'/3' Kit was then used to reverse transcribe the RNA into 5'RACE-ready cDNA. An Illumina MiSeq was used to sequence the full-length TCR alpha and beta libraries, which had been barcoded with multiplex adaptors. The source study handled its data this way. Sequencing data were pooled across the five patients for each of nine subset-tissue groups and compared by unsupervised clustering of TCR gene usage. The Morisita-Horn index, with shared sequences weighted by their contribution to each repertoire, was used to calculate repertoire similarity. The public reads were reprocessed in TCRdb via fastp at Q25 and MiXCR, keeping in-frame beta chains. Each CDR3 protein appears once, grouped with its most common genes and DNA. TCRdb, rather than the study authors, made the V and J calls. The sample yields 13,000 or so distinct CDR3 sequences; 23% were counted once. In total, the top ten clones hold 2.5% to 3.5% of the sample.

The Miltenyi Naive CD4+ T Cell Isolation kit was used to purify naive CD4+ T cells, and Tregs were depleted with CD25 microbeads. Tregs, naive and memory CD4+ T cells from tumor, blood and ipsilateral draining lymph nodes of a handful of breast cancer patients underwent full-length TCR alpha and beta sequencing. Ficoll density gradient centrifugation was used to isolate mononuclear cells from either lymph nodes or 50 ml of peripheral blood. A purity exceeding 90% was confirmed by FACS for the sorted cell populations. Source material: naive CD4+ T cells sorted from blood. The cell subset or site label of this sample denotes: naive CD4+ T cells, CD4+CD45RA+CD25-. The clonotype was recovered from a female donor with breast cancer.

CDR3 reads: CASRTGTTNEKLFF. The nucleotides are TGTGCCAGCAGAACCGGGACGACGAATGAAAAACTGTTTTTT. The sequence links TRBV12-3 or TRBV12-4 to TRBJ1-4; matching of 5 bases hints at TRBD1 as the D gene. Deletion took 6 bases off V and 5 bases off J, with a span of 13 bases between the germline ends. The CDR3 goes from the cysteine to the phenylalanine over 14 residues. The read is trimmed to its CDR3 DNA, 42 bases read in frame from base 1.